The source of this T cell receptor (beta chain) is a study of vaccination and CD4 T cells after COVID-19 (dated by TCRdb to 2021 to 2024). At the level of the whole study: The convalescent cohort included six males and four females, with two Hispanic individuals, seven Caucasians, two Asians and one multiracial person. Control cultures used a CEFX viral epitope pool as positive control, an HIV-1 Nef peptide pool as negative control, or no peptide. In 10 COVID-19 convalescent patients and a handful of infection-naive healthy vaccine recipients, the spike-specific CD4+ TCR repertoire before mRNA vaccination was compared with the repertoire after mRNA vaccination. Participants received two doses of either the Pfizer-BioNTech BNT162b2 vaccine (n=8) or the Moderna mRNA-1273 vaccine (n=2). Culture stimuli were overlapping spike peptide pools from SARS-CoV-2 and from the common cold coronaviruses HCoV-NL63, HCoV-OC43 and HCoV-229E. Post-COVID blood samples were collected from convalescent patients a median of about 92 days after diagnosis, with a range of roughly 30 to 161 days. Post-vaccine blood samples were taken a median of 72 days after the second vaccine dose, with a range of roughly 13 to 250 days.

The full study reports these points: An increase in the median number of SARS-CoV-2-reactive clonotypes from 20 to 25 after infection to some 40 after vaccination was observed, but the change was not found to be significant. In convalescent patients, nearly all vaccine-specific clones (304 of 307) were found to be mono-reactive for SARS-CoV-2 spike rather than cross-reactive with common cold coronaviruses. In convalescent patients, a median approximately 86% of post-vaccine SARS-CoV-2-reactive clones were detected only after vaccination, and vaccine-specific priming was suggested by this finding. The number of convalescent patients in the study was relatively small, and the study did not examine early timepoints following natural infection.

Counted from cysteine to phenylalanine, this CDR3 has 16 amino acids. Solely the CDR3 DNA is kept, with 48 bases framed from the first base. The germline V and J ends show losses of 4 bases and 5 bases respectively, and no gene match explains 5 bases of the junction. The germline V gene encodes CDR1 MNHEY and CDR2 SVGAGI. Receptor amplification or capture employed PCR. At the Johns Hopkins FTIC core, DNA from the cultured CD4+ T cells underwent TCR sequencing with the Oncomine TCR Beta short-read assay. The QIAamp micro DNA kit was used to extract genomic DNA from the cultured CD4+ T cells. Oncomine TCR Beta libraries made from cultured CD4+ T cells were pooled using unique dual indexes and sequenced on an Illumina iSeq 100. From the authors' description of their analysis: Non-productive sequences were removed, and CDR3s that did not start with C, did not end with F or W, or were shorter than 7 amino acids were discarded. Antigen-specific clonotypes were identified with the MANAFEST web application by comparing peptide-stimulated wells with reference and other culture wells. For a clone to be called positive, the clone needed an FDR below 0.05, an odds ratio above 5, and a productive frequency above 0.1% in at least two of three replicate wells. A clonotype was classed as cross-reactive if the clonotype showed significant expansion both in SARS-CoV-2 spike wells and in at least one common cold coronavirus spike condition. CDR3 homology was assessed with Levenshtein distances (stringdist) and unrooted phylogenetic trees (ape) in R version 3.6.1. TCRdb reprocessed the public reads (quality trimming at Q25 with fastp, clone calling with MiXCR) and kept in-frame beta chains. Rows are unified per CDR3 protein, each entry keeping the most common DNA and genes. The V and J calls here are based on TCRdb, not the publication. This sample holds fewer than 20,000 distinct CDR3 sequences; approximately 72% were observed only once. The ten most abundant clones make up around 9.9% of the sample.

The intended sense of this specimen's treatment or condition label: roughly 11-day PBMC culture with coronavirus spike peptide pools or control peptides (ViraFEST assay). To expand antigen-specific T cells with peptide pools and then pick out the expanded clonotypes through TCR sequencing, the study relied on the ViraFEST assay. The absence of prior SARS-CoV-2 infection in healthy vaccine recipients was confirmed by negative nucleocapsid antibody tests before and after vaccination. PBMCs were cultured at 1.5 million to 2.5 million per well in IMDM supplemented with approximately 5.3% human AB serum and about 10 IU/ml IL-2, with approximately 11 ug/ml peptide pools added. On days 3 and 7, half of the culture medium was replaced with fresh IL-2-containing medium. Once the cells had been in culture for approximately 10 days, the EasySep CD4+ T cell isolation kit was used to isolate CD4+ T cells by negative selection. PBMCs were separated from whole blood using Ficoll-Paque Plus gradient centrifugation and then either used fresh or cryopreserved at -140C. Culture conditions were generally each tested in triplicate wells.

This clonotype was picked up a small number of times. It lacks a known antigen. Base-call qualities are not available, and no considerably larger clone is one nucleotide away. This sequence originates from a human donor who received a COVID-19 vaccine. The sequenced sample was CD4+ T cells from blood, cultured in vitro, obtained after SARS-CoV-2 vaccination. The chain couples TRBV6-5 to TRBJ2-2; 12 junctional bases match TRBD1. The DNA sequence is given as TGTGCCAGCAGTTCCGGGACAGGGGGCCGGACCGGGGAGCTGTTTTTT. Its protein reads: CASSSGTGGRTGELFF.